This T cell receptor beta chain stems from a study of chemoradiotherapy in HPV16-positive cancers (dated by TCRdb to between 2021 and 2022). Concerning the study at large: Functional T-cell assays on cells from two HPV16-positive patients defined candidate HPV-specific T-cell clones and common TCR motifs. The candidate HPV-specific TCRs and motifs were then tracked in TCR repertoires from about 93 patients with HPV-related cancers. The study asked whether T-cell immunity to the HPV oncoproteins E6 and E7 changes during chemoradiotherapy and whether this immunity affects survival.

Repertoires were sampled repeatedly over the course of chemoradiotherapy, so clonal expansion could be followed in the tumor microenvironment. Overall study outcomes, separate from this receptor: Expansion of candidate HPV-specific clones and E7-related TCR motifs was observed in the tumor microenvironment during treatment, whereas no such expansion was observed for non-HPV-specific T cells. Only a couple of HPV16-positive patients were used to derive the functional definition of HPV-specific T cells, and the survival association was reported for HPV16-positive patients. In HPV16-positive patients, expansion of HPV-responsive T cells during chemoradiotherapy was associated with improved recurrence-free survival.

Library creation used the immunoSEQ multiplex PCR assay. TCRdb retrieved this table from immuneACCESS and kept in-frame rearrangements only. Not all clones are present; in checked studies, unresolved V genes account for under half, and no reason is known for the remainder. For this sample there are about 33,000 clones; around 87% appear just once. In total, the top ten clones hold approximately 2.1% of the sample. As to this clone: Its antigen remains undetermined. No base quality information exists; no much larger clone differs at one position.

The CDR3 sequence holds 17 residues, the cysteine and phenylalanine included. Solely the CDR3 DNA is kept, with 51 bases framed from the first base. The sequence was obtained from a human donor with HPV-associated anogenital cancer. The sequencing used blood, collected from a patient who underwent chemoradiotherapy. The chain joins TRBV21-1 to TRBJ1-4; no check of the table's D call, TRBD1, against the DNA was made. TRBV21-1 is a pseudogene. The DNA is TGTGCCAGCAGCAACGAGCTCCGGGACAGGGGTCTCCAAAAACTGTTTTTT. It is translated as CASSNELRDRGLQKLFF.